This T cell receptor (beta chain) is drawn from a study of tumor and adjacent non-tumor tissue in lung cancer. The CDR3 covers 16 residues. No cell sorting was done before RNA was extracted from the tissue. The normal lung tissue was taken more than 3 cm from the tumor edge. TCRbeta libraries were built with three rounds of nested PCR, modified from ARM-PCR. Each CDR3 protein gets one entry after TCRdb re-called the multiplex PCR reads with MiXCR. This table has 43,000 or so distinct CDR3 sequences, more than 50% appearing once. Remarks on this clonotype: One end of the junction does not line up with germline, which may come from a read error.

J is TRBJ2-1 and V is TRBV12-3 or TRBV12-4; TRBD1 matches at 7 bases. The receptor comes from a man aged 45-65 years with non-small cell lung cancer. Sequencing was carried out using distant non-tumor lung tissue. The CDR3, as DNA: TGTACCAGCAGTGCAAAGGGACAGCCCTTAAACAATGAGCAGTTCTTC. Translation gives CTSSAKGQPLNNEQFF.